A single sample is the source of the 15 T cell receptor beta chains below, sequenced in a study of shared clonotypes between healthy human individuals. Only in-frame clones appear in the TCRdb table, and some are missing; sequencing was by immunoSEQ multiplex PCR. The table lists under 300,000 clones, 50% to 75% of them singletons, with more than 9.5% in the top ten. Material: memory CD4+ T cells sorted from blood. Subset in this sample: CD45RA-negative fraction. The source is a man aged 25 to 40 in good health.

V usage is TRBV7-2 and J usage is TRBJ1-5; 8 nucleotides align to TRBD1. The CDR3 extends over 14 amino acids. Per germline, CDR1 SGHTA and CDR2 FQGNSA. Trimming took 5 bases from V and 6 from J; bases not matched to a gene: 6. CDR3 protein: CASSLRTGTQPQHF. CDR3 DNA: TGTGCCAGCAGCCTCCGGACAGGGACTCAGCCCCAGCATTTT.

This clone was counted once. V gene TRBV19 combines with J gene TRBJ2-1; TRBD2 matches 10 bases. Looked up from germline, CDR1 is LNHDA and CDR2 is SQIVND (reference sequence). J lost 8 bases, V lost 1 base, and 5 bases had no gene match. The length of the CDR3 is 15 residues. CDR3 residues: CASSIGLAGAYEQFF. The CDR3 DNA follows: TGTGCCAGTAGTATAGGTCTAGCGGGAGCGTATGAGCAGTTCTTC. Full variable domain (outside the CDR3, taken from reference TRBV19 and TRBJ2-1): DGGITQSPKYLFRKEGQNVTLSCEQNLNHDAMYWYRQDPGQGLRLIYYSQIVNDFQKGDIAEGYSVSREKKESFPLTVTSAQKNPTAFYLCASSIGLAGAYEQFFGPGTRLTVL.

This clone showed up just a few times. This sequence joins TRBV5-1 and TRBJ2-1, with D perhaps TRBD1 (6 bases). V was pared by 0 bases and J by 4 bases, with 11 bases between. The length of the CDR3 is 15 residues. Germline CDR1 SGHRS, CDR2 YFSETQ. In DNA form, the CDR3 reads TGCGCCAGCAGCTTGGAGGGGACACCTTACAATGAGCAGTTCTTC. Its protein product is CASSLEGTPYNEQFF.

The V call is TRBV7-2, the J call TRBJ2-1; 7 nucleotides agree with TRBD1. Per germline, CDR1 SGHTA and CDR2 FQGNSA. The V gene end was trimmed by 6 bases and the J gene end by 6 bases; junction bases not matched to a gene: 5. There are 13 residues in the CDR3. This chain's CDR3 is CASSPTGFNEQFF. The CDR3 DNA follows: TGTGCCAGCAGTCCGACAGGGTTCAATGAGCAGTTCTTC.

The table lists this clone with many counts. In DNA, the CDR3 is TGTGCCAGCAGTGAATGGGGGCCCAACTCCTACGAGCAGTACTTC. Translated: CASSEWGPNSYEQYF. This rearrangement joins TRBV6-1 to TRBJ2-7; D is perhaps TRBD1 (6 bases). Trimming pared 2 bases from V and 0 bases from J, leaving 11 bases between. The CDR3 loop spans 15 amino acids. Germline CDR1 is MNHNS and CDR2 is SASEGT.

For this clone: Sequence at one end of the junction differs from germline and may be a read error. The rearrangement uses TRBV5-5 and TRBJ1-2; D might be TRBD1 (5 bases). Germline CDR1 SGHKS, CDR2 YYEKEE (reference sequence). This CDR3 spans 13 amino acids. CDR3 nucleotide sequence: TGTGCCAGCAGCTATAGGTGGGACTATGGCAACACCTTC. Encoded protein: CASSYRWDYGNTF. Drawing the rest from reference TRBV5-5 and TRBJ1-2, the complete variable domain is DAGVTQSPTHLIKTRGQQVTLRCSPISGHKSVSWYQQVLGQGPQFIFQYYEKEERGRGNFPDRFSARQFPNYSSELNVNALLLGDSALYLCASSYRWDYGNTFGSGTRLTVV.

The chain couples TRBV6-4 to TRBJ2-3; 8 bases map to TRBD2. V was pared by 0 bases and J by 2 bases, with 7 bases of the junction left unmatched. Per the germline V gene, CDR1 is MRHNA and CDR2 is SNTAGT. The CDR3 covers 17 residues. The CDR3 sequence: CASSDSGREGLTDTQYF. In DNA, the CDR3 is TGTGCCAGCAGTGACTCGGGCCGGGAGGGCCTCACAGATACGCAGTATTTT.

In regard to this clone: This is likely an artifact of a read error, given a far larger clone one base away. The rearrangement links TRBV11-1 to TRBJ2-5; D perhaps matches TRBD1 (6 bases). The germline gives CDR1 SGHAT, CDR2 FQDESV (reference sequence). CDR3 length: 14 residues. V lost 1 base and J lost 4, with 10 bases in between. The CDR3 protein is CASSLGQEIETQYF. CDR3 in DNA: TGTGCCAGCAGCTTAGGACAGGAAATAGAGACCCAGTACTTC.

V gene TRBV9 combines with J gene TRBJ1-5; a weak D match, TRBD1 (5 bases). Germline V gene lookup returns CDR1 SGDLS and CDR2 YYNGEE. The CDR3 length is 15 residues. V was shortened by 0 bases and J by 4 bases, with 11 bases between the two germline ends. CDR3 in amino acids: CASSVAGIRNQPQHF. The CDR3 DNA reads TGTGCCAGCAGCGTAGCAGGGATTCGGAATCAGCCCCAGCATTTT.

The chain has TRBV6-5 and TRBJ2-1; D gene ambiguous. This CDR3 is built from 12 residues. Germline CDR1 is MNHEY and CDR2 is SVGAGI. V lost 5 bases to trimming and J lost 5 bases, with 7 bases between them. The CDR3 nucleotides read TGTGCCAGCAGTAAGCCTGACAATGAGCAGTTCTTC. It yields the protein CASSKPDNEQFF.

CDR3 residues: CASSHSSTDTQYF. The CDR3 DNA reads as TGTGCCAGCAGCCACAGTTCGACAGATACGCAGTATTTT. The chain employs TRBV5-5 and TRBJ2-3; D ambiguous. The V gene lost 4 bases and the J gene lost 3 bases, with 9 bases spanning the gap. CDR1 SGHKS and CDR2 YYEKEE come from the germline V gene (reference sequence). The CDR3 consists of 13 residues.

DNA for the CDR3: TGTGCCAGCAGAGGACTAGCGGCGACCCAGCAGTTCTTC. It translates to CASRGLAATQQFF. The chain has TRBV6-5 and TRBJ2-1; TRBD2 matches at 10 bases. CDR3 length equals 13 residues. CDR1 and CDR2 (germline): MNHEY, SVGAGI. V was pared by 6 bases and J by 11 bases, with 7 bases of the junction left unmatched.

This clone was observed a handful of times. The genes are TRBV7-3 and TRBJ2-1, with 12 bases that match TRBD2. Germline V gene lookup returns CDR1 SGHTA and CDR2 FQGTGA. The CDR3 is 15 amino acids. V lost 2 bases, J lost 9 bases, and 5 bases stayed unmatched. The CDR3 is CASSLGLAGGAEQFF. The DNA of the CDR3 is TGTGCCAGCAGCTTAGGCCTAGCGGGAGGGGCTGAGCAGTTCTTC.

This clone was counted only a few times. The chain employs TRBV2 and TRBJ1-5, with D perhaps TRBD1 (6 bases). Germline CDR1 and CDR2: SNHLY and FYNNEI. The CDR3 runs 18 residues. V shed 2 bases and J shed 0 bases, with 17 bases lying between them. Here the CDR3 DNA reads TGTGCCAGCAGTGAAAAGGGGACATTTTTCGATAGCAATCAGCCCCAGCATTTT. Amino acids: CASSEKGTFFDSNQPQHF.

This clone occurred once. The gene calls are TRBV11-2 and TRBJ1-2, with 7 bases matching TRBD1. The CDR3 length is 15 residues. The V and J ends lost 0 bases and 4 bases, in that order; junction bases with no gene match: 5. Per the germline V gene, CDR1 is SGHAT and CDR2 is FQNNGV. CDR3 region: CASSLEQGEGYGYTF. CDR3 coding DNA: TGTGCCAGCAGCTTAGAGCAGGGGGAGGGCTATGGCTACACCTTC.